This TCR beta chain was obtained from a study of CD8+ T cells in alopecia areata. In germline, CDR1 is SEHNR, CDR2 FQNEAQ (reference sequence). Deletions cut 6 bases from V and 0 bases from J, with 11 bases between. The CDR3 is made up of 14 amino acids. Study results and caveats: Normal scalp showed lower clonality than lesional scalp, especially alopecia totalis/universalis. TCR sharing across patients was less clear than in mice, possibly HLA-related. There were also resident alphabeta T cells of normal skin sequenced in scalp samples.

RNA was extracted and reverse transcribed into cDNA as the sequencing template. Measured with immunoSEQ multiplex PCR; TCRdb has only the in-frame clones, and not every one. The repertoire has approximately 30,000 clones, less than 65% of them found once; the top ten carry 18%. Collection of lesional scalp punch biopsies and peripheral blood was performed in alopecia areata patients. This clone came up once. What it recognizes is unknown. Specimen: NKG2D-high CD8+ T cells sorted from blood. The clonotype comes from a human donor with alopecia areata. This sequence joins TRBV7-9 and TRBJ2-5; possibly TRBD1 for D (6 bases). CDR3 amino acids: CASRDSEYQETQYF. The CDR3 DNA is TGTGCCAGCAGGGACAGCGAGTACCAAGAGACCCAGTACTTC.